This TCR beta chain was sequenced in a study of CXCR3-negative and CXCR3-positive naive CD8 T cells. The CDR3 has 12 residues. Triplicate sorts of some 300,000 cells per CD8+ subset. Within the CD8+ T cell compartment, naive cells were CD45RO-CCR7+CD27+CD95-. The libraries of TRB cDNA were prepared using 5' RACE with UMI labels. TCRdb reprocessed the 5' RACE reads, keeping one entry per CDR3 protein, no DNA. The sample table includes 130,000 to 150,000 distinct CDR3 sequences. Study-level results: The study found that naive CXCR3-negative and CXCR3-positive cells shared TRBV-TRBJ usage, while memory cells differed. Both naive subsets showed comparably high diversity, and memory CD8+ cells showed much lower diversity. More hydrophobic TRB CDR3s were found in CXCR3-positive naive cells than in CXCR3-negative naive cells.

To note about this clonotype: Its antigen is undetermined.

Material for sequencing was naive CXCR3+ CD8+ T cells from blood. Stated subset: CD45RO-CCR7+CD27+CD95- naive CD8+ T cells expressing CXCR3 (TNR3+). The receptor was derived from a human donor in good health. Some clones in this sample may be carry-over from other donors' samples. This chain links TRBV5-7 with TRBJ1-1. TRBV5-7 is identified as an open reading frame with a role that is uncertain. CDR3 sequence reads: CASSFSDTEAFF.